This T cell receptor beta chain was sequenced in a study of brain T cells in children with intractable seizures. Sequencing used immunoSEQ multiplex PCR; TCRdb keeps in-frame clones, though not all of them. Altogether 300,000 to 400,000 clones are present, over 90% being singletons, with the ten largest covering 5.5% to 6%. Study-wide points: HCMV serostatus was not known, and viral specificity came from CDR3 similarity only.

On this clone itself: Its antigen is unknown.

The time point here: blood from clinic visit 5 months post-surgery; TSC patient then seizure free. The source was peripheral blood, collected about 5 months after surgery. This TCR derives from a boy younger than two with tuberous sclerosis and intractable seizures.

The CDR3 loop reads CASSSDRGGEPQHF. Here the CDR3 DNA reads TGTGCCAGCAGCTCGGACAGGGGAGGGGAGCCCCAGCATTTT. The V call is TRBV9, the J call TRBJ1-5, with TRBD1 matching over 9 bases. V shed 4 bases, J shed 8 bases, and the junction held 7 bases outside the gene matches. This CDR3 has 14 amino acids. Per the germline V gene, CDR1 is SGDLS and CDR2 is YYNGEE.